Following are 13 T cell receptor beta chains from one sample sequenced in a study of CD4 T cells in relation to SARS-CoV-2 and coronaviruses. Unexposed donor CD4+ T cells date from 2011-2018, before the COVID-19 pandemic. After approximately ten days of culture, CD4+ T cells were isolated. Using immunoSEQ multiplex PCR, the repertoire was profiled, and TCRdb retains in-frame clones only, with some absent. The table records 15,000 to 25,000 clones, 77% of them present only once. What these receptors recognize is not known. Sequenced sample: CD4+ T cells from PBMCs, cultured in vitro. Receptor source: a human donor in good health.

The V call is TRBV6-5, the J call TRBJ1-1, with D possibly matching TRBD1 (5 bases). The V end was cut by 6 bases, the J end by 1 base, with 12 bases between. CDR3 length equals 14 residues. Germline V CDR1 and CDR2: MNHEY, SVGAGI. The CDR3 DNA is TGTGCCAGCAGACCGGGGACGGGGAACACTGAAGCTTTCTTT. As protein: CASRPGTGNTEAFF.

The chain is built from TRBV11-3 and TRBJ2-1; 11 nucleotides align to TRBD2. Germline CDR1 reads SGHNT; CDR2 reads YENEEA. The V and J ends lost 2 bases and 4 bases, in that order; junction bases with no gene match: 7. The CDR3 runs to 17 residues. This chain's CDR3 is CASSLFSGGAGYNEQFF. For the CDR3, the DNA is TGTGCCAGCAGCTTATTTAGCGGGGGGGCCGGTTACAATGAGCAGTTCTTC.

V is TRBV19 and J is TRBJ1-2; no reliable D call. Germline V gene sequence: CDR1 LNHDA, CDR2 SQIVND (reference sequence). This CDR3 contains 13 residues. V lost 6 bases and J lost 8, with 16 bases in between. The CDR3 nucleotides read TGTGCCAGTAGCCCCTTCGGCTCGGGGGGCTACACCTTC. Encoded protein: CASSPFGSGGYTF.

CDR3 bases: TGTGCCAGCTCACCACCAGGGAGGGGTAGCAATCAGCCCCAGCATTTT. Its protein is CASSPPGRGSNQPQHF. The chain has TRBV18 and TRBJ1-5, with D possibly being TRBD1 (5 bases). V was shortened by 0 bases and J by 0 bases, with 9 bases between the two germline ends. This CDR3 is 16 amino acids long. CDR1 is KGHSH and CDR2 is LQKENI in the germline V gene.

This clone was picked up one time. The V call is TRBV7-9, the J call TRBJ2-1; 11 bases map to TRBD2. With V trimmed by 5 bases and J by 10 bases, 16 bases remained unmatched. CDR1 SEHNR and CDR2 FQNEAQ come from the germline V gene (reference sequence). The CDR3 runs 17 residues. CDR3 DNA sequence: TGTGCCAGCAGCATACAAGGGGGGGGGACTAGCGGAGGCGAGCAGTTCTTC. This sequence encodes CASSIQGGGTSGGEQFF.

The chain carries TRBV29-1 and TRBJ2-3; D is unclear. V lost 3 bases to trimming and J lost 2 bases, with 6 bases between them. The CDR3 is made up of 12 amino acids. Germline CDR1 and CDR2: SQVTM and ANQGSEA. The CDR3 loop reads CSVDPVTDTQYF. The CDR3 nucleotides are TGCAGCGTTGATCCGGTCACAGATACGCAGTATTTT.

The rearrangement uses TRBV7-2 and TRBJ1-4, with D maybe TRBD1 (6 bases). Trimming shortened V by 3 bases and J by 0 bases, and 11 bases separated the two germline ends. Germline CDR1 and CDR2: SGHTA and FQGNSA. CDR3 length equals 16 residues. The chain's CDR3 is CASSFWSGATNEKLFF. The CDR3 coding sequence is TGTGCCAGCAGCTTCTGGTCAGGGGCAACTAATGAAAAACTGTTTTTT.

V usage is TRBV5-4 and J usage is TRBJ2-5; TRBD1 is a possible D gene (6 bases). The V gene's germline CDR1 is SGHNT and CDR2 YYREEE (reference sequence). V shed 4 bases and J shed 1 base, with 14 bases lying between them. The CDR3 length is 15 residues. DNA for the CDR3: TGTGCCAGCAGCAACACACAGGGCACCCAAGAGACCCAGTACTTC. Its translation is CASSNTQGTQETQYF.

This clone was detected a few times. CDR3 sequence: CASSPGLEGGEQYF. CDR3 coding DNA: TGTGCCAGCAGTCCAGGACTAGAAGGGGGCGAGCAGTACTTC. V gene TRBV11-3 combines with J gene TRBJ2-7; a weak D match, TRBD2 (7 bases). CDR3 length: 14 amino acids. V gave up 6 bases and J gave up 6 bases, with 18 bases separating them. Germline CDR1 is SGHNT and CDR2 is YENEEA.

There are a few counts of this clone. V and J are TRBV9 and TRBJ2-5; weak D call: TRBD2 (6 bases). The CDR3 is made up of 14 amino acids. V dropped 3 bases and J dropped 4 bases, with 13 bases sitting between them. Looked up from germline, CDR1 is SGDLS and CDR2 is YYNGEE. CDR3: CASSAPAGGETQYF. The CDR3 region has the DNA TGTGCCAGCAGCGCTCCAGCGGGTGGAGAGACCCAGTACTTC.

Only one count was recorded for this clone. The V call is TRBV18, the J call TRBJ1-2; a possible D gene is TRBD1 (5 bases). The length of the CDR3 is 15 residues. V shed 3 bases and J shed 3 bases, with 14 bases lying between them. Germline loops: CDR1 KGHSH, CDR2 LQKENI. This CDR3 reads CASSPGVGRDYGYTF. CDR3 nucleotide sequence: TGTGCCAGCTCACCCGGGGTGGGCAGGGACTATGGCTACACCTTC.

V gene TRBV9 combines with J gene TRBJ2-7; possibly TRBD1 for D (6 bases). Germline V gene sequence: CDR1 SGDLS, CDR2 YYNGEE. Trimming stripped 0 bases from V and 7 bases from J, with 14 bases between. CDR3 length: 14 residues. CDR3 bases: TGTGCCAGCAGCGTAGACCAGGGGCCGCGGGAGCAGTACTTC. Encoded protein: CASSVDQGPREQYF.

The chain is built from TRBV7-2 and TRBJ1-1; D is possibly TRBD1 (5 bases). Deletions cut 0 bases from V and 5 bases from J, with 7 bases between. This CDR3 has 13 residues. Germline CDR1 is SGHTA and CDR2 is FQGNSA. The chain's CDR3 is CASSLARETEAFF. As DNA, the CDR3 is TGTGCCAGCAGCTTAGCCAGGGAAACTGAAGCTTTCTTT. Full variable domain (missing parts from reference TRBV7-2 and TRBJ1-1): GAGVSQSPSNKVTEKGKDVELRCDPISGHTALYWYRQSLGQGLEFLIYFQGNSAPDKSGLPSDRFSAERTGGSVSTLTIQRTQQEDSAVYLCASSLARETEAFFGQGTRLTVV.